This T cell receptor (beta chain) was captured in a study of blood T cell repertoires in COVID-19. About the study: Samples of COVID-19 (acute and convalescent) were obtained from the United States, Italy and Spain.

CDR1 SGHRS and CDR2 YFSETQ come from the germline V gene. The CDR3 spans 16 residues. With 0 bases removed from V and 2 bases from J, the gap between germline ends came to 12 bases. As originally analysed: By means of reference gene primer amplification, nucleated cell counts were estimated. Using immunoSEQ multiplex PCR, the repertoire was profiled, and TCRdb retains in-frame clones only, with some absent. V, J and clone size are taken as reported in that table, and D and trimming were inferred from the DNA itself. The sample records some 220,000 clones, around 85% being singletons. Material: peripheral blood. J is TRBJ2-1 and V is TRBV5-1; weak D call: TRBD1 (6 bases). The receptor was isolated from a middle-aged man with COVID-19, enrolled during active disease. CDR3 DNA: TGCGCCAGCAGCTTGGCCTGGCAGGGGACCTACAATGAGCAGTTCTTC. Its protein product is CASSLAWQGTYNEQFF.